The sequence of this T cell receptor (beta chain) was determined in a study of technical replicates of blood from a few donors. The ends lost 6 bases at V and 0 bases at J; junction bases unmatched: 3. CDR1 and CDR2 from the germline V gene are SQVTM and ANQGSEA. This CDR3 spans 13 amino acids. Clones were read by immunoSEQ multiplex PCR, and TCRdb kept only the in-frame ones, dropping some. The data show roughly 80,000 clones, roughly 90% seen once. Sequencing was carried out using T cells isolated from PBMCs. The source is a human donor in good health. The V call is TRBV29-1, the J call TRBJ2-7; TRBD1 agrees at 9 bases. The CDR3 coding sequence is TGCAGCGTGCAGACAGGGGGCTCCTACGAGCAGTACTTC. This codes for CSVQTGGSYEQYF.